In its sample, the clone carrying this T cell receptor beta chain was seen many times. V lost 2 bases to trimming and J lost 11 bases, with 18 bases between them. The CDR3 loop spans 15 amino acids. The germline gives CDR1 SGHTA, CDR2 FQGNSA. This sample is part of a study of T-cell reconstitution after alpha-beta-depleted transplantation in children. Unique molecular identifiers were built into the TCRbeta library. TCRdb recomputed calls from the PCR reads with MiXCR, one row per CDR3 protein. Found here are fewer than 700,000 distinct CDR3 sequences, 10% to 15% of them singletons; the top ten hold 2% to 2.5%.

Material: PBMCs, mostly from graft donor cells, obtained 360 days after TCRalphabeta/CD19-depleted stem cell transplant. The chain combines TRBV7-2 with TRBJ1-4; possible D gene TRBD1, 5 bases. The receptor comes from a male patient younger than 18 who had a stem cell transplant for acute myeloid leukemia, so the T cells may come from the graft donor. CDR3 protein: CASSLIGQGEGKLFF. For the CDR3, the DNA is TGTGCCAGCAGCTTAATTGGGCAGGGCGAGGGGAAACTGTTTTTT.